The 10 T cell receptor beta chains presented below share a single source sample, sequenced in a study of blood T cell repertoires in COVID-19. Only in-frame clones appear in the TCRdb table, and some are missing; sequencing was by immunoSEQ multiplex PCR. The sample yields around 150,000 clones, roughly 85% seen once. Sequenced sample: PBMCs or T cells enriched from blood (not recorded which). All receptors come from a woman aged 45-60 years who had recovered from COVID-19.

J is TRBJ1-1 and V is TRBV12-3 or TRBV12-4; D is ambiguous. This CDR3 contains 13 residues. V shed 6 bases and J shed 4 bases, with 12 bases lying between them. In DNA form, the CDR3 reads TGTGCCAGCAGCTATAATCCAACCACTGAAGCTTTCTTT. Amino acids: CASSYNPTTEAFF.

V is TRBV7-6 and J is TRBJ2-7, with TRBD2 matching over 13 bases. Germline loops: CDR1 SGHVS, CDR2 FNYEAQ. This CDR3 contains 16 residues. After removal of 5 bases from V and 6 bases from J, the junction contained 10 bases not matched to a gene. Here the CDR3 reads CASSLGLAGDIAEQYF. The DNA of the CDR3 is TGTGCCAGCAGCCTCGGACTAGCGGGAGATATTGCCGAGCAGTACTTC.

This clone has only a few counts. The chain employs TRBV28 and TRBJ2-1, with D possibly being TRBD2 (7 bases). Germline V gene data show CDR1 as MDHEN and CDR2 as SYDVKM. The CDR3 spans 15 residues. V gave up 4 bases and J gave up 8 bases, with 18 bases separating them. The CDR3 loop reads CASSSPWGGADEQFF. The CDR3, as DNA: TGTGCCAGCAGTTCCCCCTGGGGGGGGGCAGATGAGCAGTTCTTC.

This clone was counted between two and nine times. The CDR3 reads CASSQGAGKDTQYF. CDR3 DNA: TGTGCCAGCAGCCAAGGCGCAGGGAAAGATACGCAGTATTTT. The chain employs TRBV3-1 (or the pseudogene TRBV3-2) and TRBJ2-3, with a weak D call TRBD1 (5 bases). Trimming left V 1 base short and J 5 bases short, with 10 bases between. This CDR3 region has 14 residues. The V gene's germline CDR1 is LGHDT and CDR2 YNNKEL (reference sequence).

This chain joins TRBV29-1 and TRBJ2-7; 13 nucleotides align to TRBD2. The CDR3 totals 16 residues. Per the germline V gene, CDR1 is SQVTM and CDR2 is ANQGSEA. The V and J ends lost 7 bases and 4 bases, in that order; junction bases with no gene match: 13. The CDR3 loop is CSAEGGTSGNLYEQYF. As DNA, the CDR3 is TGCAGCGCCGAAGGCGGGACTAGCGGGAACTTATACGAGCAGTACTTC.

The V gene is TRBV3-1 (or the pseudogene TRBV3-2), the J gene TRBJ2-7; 8 bases fit TRBD2. V lost 7 bases to trimming and J lost 11 bases; unmatched junction nucleotides: 10. CDR1 and CDR2 (germline): LGHDT, YNNKEL (reference sequence). There are 12 residues in the CDR3. DNA of the CDR3: TGTGCCAGCACCCCGGGCGGGGGGCGGGAGTACTTC. This translates into CASTPGGGREYF.

This clone was found a few times. The V and J genes are TRBV3-1 (or the pseudogene TRBV3-2) and TRBJ2-1; 9 nucleotides align to TRBD2. The CDR3 is 16 amino acids. Per germline, CDR1 LGHDT and CDR2 YNNKEL (reference sequence). Trimming removed 1 base from V and 6 bases from J; junction bases left unmatched: 7. CDR3 protein: CASSQGWLAGVNEQFF. Here the CDR3 DNA reads TGTGCCAGCAGCCAAGGTTGGTTAGCGGGAGTCAATGAGCAGTTCTTC.

This clone was counted between two and nine times. This sequence joins TRBV18 and TRBJ2-1, with 11 bases aligning to TRBD2. The germline V gene encodes CDR1 KGHSH and CDR2 LQKENI. CDR3 size: 15 residues. Unmatched junction bases numbered 1, after V lost 4 bases and J lost 2 bases. The CDR3 DNA follows: TGTGCCAGCTCACTAGCGGGGGGGGCCTACAATGAGCAGTTCTTC. Protein sequence: CASSLAGGAYNEQFF.

About this clone: Other nucleotide sequences in the sample specify the same CDR3. The J gene is TRBJ1-1, the V gene TRBV12-3 or TRBV12-4; 7 nucleotides line up with TRBD1. The CDR3 covers 13 residues. The J segment lost 7 bases and the V segment lost 3 bases, leaving 5 bases of the junction unmatched. The CDR3: CASSFRDSGEAFF. In DNA, the CDR3 is TGTGCCAGCAGTTTCCGGGACAGTGGTGAAGCTTTCTTT.

This clone was recorded a few times. The rearrangement uses TRBV4-1 and TRBJ1-4; 9 nucleotides match TRBD1. The V gene's germline CDR1 is MGHRA and CDR2 YSYEKL. Trimming took 0 bases from V and 2 from J; bases not matched to a gene: 10. There are 19 residues in the CDR3. CDR3 DNA: TGCGCCAGCAGCCAAGATCGCGGGACAGGGAGGTTTACTAATGAAAAACTGTTTTTT. Its translation: CASSQDRGTGRFTNEKLFF.